The 27 T cell receptor beta chains reported below all come from one sample, sequenced in a study of breast tumors, draining lymph nodes, adjacent tissues. TCRdb re-called the multiplex PCR reads with MiXCR, one entry per CDR3 protein. This table holds about 15,000 distinct CDR3 sequences, just under 45% found once. Sequencing input: tumor-adjacent breast tissue. These receptors originate from a female donor with breast cancer. Some clones in this sample may be carry-over from other donors' samples.

This clonotype was counted many times. A much more abundant neighbour one base away suggests this may be a read error. The chain uses TRBV20-1 and TRBJ1-2, with D perhaps matching TRBD1 (5 bases). Germline lookup yields CDR1 DFQATT and CDR2 SNEGSKA (reference sequence). The CDR3 sequence is 12 residues long. CDR3 in amino acids: CSATDNHYGSTF. CDR3 sequence (DNA): TGCAGTGCTACGGACAACCACTATGGCTCCACCTTC.

Comment on this clonotype: Its ends do not fully match the called genes, so a read error is possible. The rearrangement uses TRBV6-1 and TRBJ1-1; D may be TRBD1 (5 bases). The CDR3 spans 13 residues. Germline V CDR1 and CDR2: MNHNS, SASEGT. CDR3 loop: CASSDGRGTGAFF. The CDR3 nucleotides are TGTGCCAGCAGTGATGGACGAGGGACTGGAGCTTTCTTT.

Within the sample, this clonotype is medium-sized. The V gene is TRBV20-1, the J gene TRBJ1-4; 7 nucleotides agree with TRBD1. Germline V gene lookup returns CDR1 DFQATT and CDR2 SNEGSKA (reference sequence). The CDR3 contains 15 residues. Germline trimming cut 0 bases from V and 4 bases from J; bases unmatched to any gene: 5. The chain's CDR3 is CSARDWDSFNEKLFF. The CDR3 DNA sequence: TGCAGTGCTAGAGATTGGGACAGCTTTAATGAAAAACTGTTTTTT.

The CDR3 reads CASSFWDRGAPLHF. The CDR3 region has the DNA TGTGCCAGCAGCTTCTGGGACAGAGGGGCACCCCTCCACTTT. The J gene is TRBJ1-6, the V gene TRBV7-9; 7 positions match TRBD1. The germline V gene encodes CDR1 SEHNR and CDR2 FQNEAQ (reference sequence). The CDR3 is made up of 14 amino acids. V lost 3 bases, J lost 11 bases, and 7 bases stayed unmatched.

Ten or more counts support this clonotype. J is TRBJ2-2 and V is TRBV7-8, with 9 bases identical to TRBD1. The germline gives CDR1 SGHVS, CDR2 FQNEAQ. This CDR3 contains 16 residues. Trimming at V came to 4 bases and at J to 7 bases, leaving 10 bases not matched to a gene. CDR3 loop: CASSSRDRVTGGELFF. Here the CDR3 DNA reads TGTGCCAGCAGCTCCCGGGACAGGGTAACGGGCGGGGAGCTGTTTTTT.

By frequency in the sample, this clonotype is medium-sized. The chain has TRBV9 and TRBJ2-2; D not resolved. V lost 0 bases, J lost 4 bases, and 10 bases lay in between. CDR1 is SGDLS and CDR2 is YYNGEE in the germline V gene. The CDR3 length is 15 residues. For the CDR3, the DNA is TGTGCCAGCAGCGTAGAGGTGGGCGGCACCGGGGAGCTGTTTTTT. Protein: CASSVEVGGTGELFF.

This clonotype was recorded many times. A much bigger clone sits one base away, suggesting this may be a read error. V usage is TRBV4-3 and J usage is TRBJ2-7, with 8 nucleotides matching TRBD2. Germline CDR1 and CDR2: LGHNA and YSLEER. The trim removed 0 bases at V and 3 bases at J, leaving 7 bases unmatched. The CDR3 contains 16 residues. In DNA form, the CDR3 reads TGCGCCAGCAGCCAAGATCTTGGACTAGCATGCTACGAGCAGTACTTC. It encodes CASSQDLGLACYEQYF.

Regarding this clonotype: An end of the junction differs from the germline gene, which may be a read error. The gene calls are TRBV7-3 and TRBJ2-5, with 8 nucleotides matching TRBD2. The CDR3 contains 15 residues. Germline values: CDR1 SGHTA, CDR2 FQGTGA. CDR3 bases: TGTGCCAGCAGCTTATTTCCGGGGGGGTTGGAGACCCAGCACTTC. Protein sequence: CASSLFPGGLETQHF.

J is TRBJ2-1 and V is TRBV5-4, with D tentatively TRBD1 or TRBD2 (5 bases each). The germline V and J ends were trimmed by 4 bases and 6 bases, with 14 bases remaining between them. Per the germline V gene, CDR1 is SGHNT and CDR2 is YYREEE (reference sequence). This CDR3 contains 14 residues. The CDR3 here is CASSPGTWRNEQFF. DNA for the CDR3: TGTGCCAGCAGCCCGGGGACGTGGCGCAATGAGCAGTTCTTC. Looking up the rest from reference TRBV5-4 and TRBJ2-1 gives the full variable domain: ETGVTQSPTHLIKTRGQQVTLRCSSQSGHNTVSWYQQALGQGPQFIFQYYREEENGRGNFPPRFSGLQFPNYSSELNVNALELDDSALYLCASSPGTWRNEQFFGPGTRLTVL.

This clonotype is classed as medium-sized. The rearrangement uses TRBV7-9 and TRBJ1-4; 9 bases are a match to TRBD1. CDR1 and CDR2 (germline): SEHNR, FQNEAQ (reference sequence). The CDR3 is 16 amino acids. V lost 5 bases, J lost 7 bases, and 11 bases stayed unmatched. The CDR3 is CASSRGTQGAGEKLFF. DNA of the CDR3: TGTGCCAGCAGCCGAGGGACACAGGGGGCAGGTGAAAAACTGTTTTTT.

Concerning this clonotype: The junction departs from germline at one end; a sequencing error may be responsible. The J gene is TRBJ1-5, the V gene TRBV6-2 or TRBV6-3, with D unclear. The CDR3 has 14 residues. Germline V lookup: CDR1 MNHEY, CDR2 SVGEGT. The CDR3 sequence: CASSHSGGYQPQHF. The CDR3 DNA reads as TGTGCCAGCAGTCACTCCGGCGGGTATCAGCCCCAGCATTTT.

The chain recombines TRBV3-1 with TRBJ1-2; D uncertain. Germline V gene sequence: CDR1 LGHDT, CDR2 YNNKEL (reference sequence). The V gene lost 1 base and the J gene lost 3 bases, with 9 bases spanning the gap. The CDR3 runs to 14 residues. The CDR3 protein is CASSQGALDYGYTF. The CDR3 nucleotides read TGTGCCAGCAGCCAAGGGGCCTTGGACTATGGCTACACCTTC.

The V call is TRBV19, the J call TRBJ1-5; the match to TRBD1 covers 9 bases. CDR3 length equals 15 residues. Germline CDR1 and CDR2: LNHDA and SQIVND (reference sequence). Unmatched junction bases numbered 8, after V lost 5 bases and J lost 6 bases. CDR3 bases: TGTGCCAGTAGTTTAACAGGGGGCGTGATTCAGCCCCAGCATTTT. The encoded protein is CASSLTGGVIQPQHF. The complete variable domain, with remaining parts taken from reference TRBV19 and TRBJ1-5, reads DGGITQSPKYLFRKEGQNVTLSCEQNLNHDAMYWYRQDPGQGLRLIYYSQIVNDFQKGDIAEGYSVSREKKESFPLTVTSAQKNPTAFYLCASSLTGGVIQPQHFGDGTRLSIL.

This clonotype was seen only once. The chain's CDR3 is CASSARTSGSYEQFF. CDR3 nucleotide sequence: TGTGCCAGCAGCGCTAGGACTAGCGGGAGTTATGAGCAGTTCTTC. This chain links TRBV9 with TRBJ2-1; 13 bases are a match to TRBD2. CDR3 length: 15 residues. The V gene end was trimmed by 3 bases and the J gene end by 8 bases; junction bases not matched to a gene: 5. Germline lookup yields CDR1 SGDLS and CDR2 YYNGEE.

In this sample, this clonotype turned up many times. The V and J genes are TRBV2 and TRBJ2-1; 14 bases line up with TRBD2. The CDR3 spans 15 residues. Germline V lookup: CDR1 SNHLY, CDR2 FYNNEI. J was trimmed by 6 bases and V by 5 bases; bases with no gene match: 3. DNA for the CDR3: TGTGCCAGCAGTTGGACTAGCGGGAGGCTCAATGAGCAGTTCTTC. This encodes CASSWTSGRLNEQFF. Filled out from reference TRBV2 and TRBJ2-1, the complete variable domain reads EPEVTQTPSHQVTQMGQEVILRCVPISNHLYFYWYRQILGQKVEFLVSFYNNEISEKSEIFDDQFSVERPDGSNFTLKIRSTKLEDSAMYFCASSWTSGRLNEQFFGPGTRLTVL.

For this clonotype: A read error may produce the germline difference seen at one junction end. The V and J genes are TRBV6-5 and TRBJ1-6; TRBD1 matches 8 bases. This CDR3 is 16 amino acids long. CDR1 is MNHEY and CDR2 is SVGAGI in the germline V gene. CDR3 sequence: CASSHSGQGSHSPLHF. For the CDR3, the DNA is TGTGCCAGCAGTCACTCCGGACAGGGAAGTCATTCACCCCTCCACTTT.

The J gene is TRBJ2-3, the V gene TRBV6-1; D may correspond to TRBD1 or TRBD2 (6 bases each). This CDR3 spans 14 amino acids. V was pared by 1 base and J by 4 bases, with 9 bases between. From germline, CDR1 is MNHNS and CDR2 SASEGT. The CDR3 nucleotides read TGTGCCAGCAGTGAAGAGGGGGGCCCAGATACGCAGTATTTT. As protein: CASSEEGGPDTQYF.

The V and J genes are TRBV12-3 or TRBV12-4 and TRBJ1-4; the match to TRBD1 covers 10 bases. J gave up 5 bases and V 5 bases, and 8 bases lay outside the gene matches. The CDR3 contains 16 residues. The CDR3 nucleotides read TGTGCCAGCAGTCCAACCACGGGACAGGGGAATGAAAAACTGTTTTTT. Its translation is CASSPTTGQGNEKLFF.

The V gene is TRBV11-2, the J gene TRBJ1-1; no clear D. V was trimmed by 0 bases and J by 1 base, leaving 3 bases between them. CDR1 is SGHAT and CDR2 is FQNNGV in the germline V gene. The CDR3 runs 13 residues. Here the CDR3 reads CASSLEGNTEAFF. The CDR3 coding sequence is TGTGCCAGCAGCTTAGAGGGGAACACTGAAGCTTTCTTT.

This clonotype was counted ten times or more. The junction and the germline gene differ at one end; a read error may be behind it. The J gene is TRBJ2-3, the V gene TRBV6-2 or TRBV6-3; weak D call: TRBD2 (6 bases). Per the germline V gene, CDR1 is MNHEY and CDR2 is SVGEGT. The CDR3 has 14 amino acids. DNA of the CDR3: TGTGCCAGCAGTTACGTGGAGGGAACAGATACGCGGTATTTT. Translated, it gives CASSYVEGTDTRYF.

This clonotype was seen a single time. V usage is TRBV19 and J usage is TRBJ1-6; no reliable D call. The CDR3 sequence is 14 residues long. V was cut by 1 base and J by 8 bases, with 9 bases left in between. Germline CDR1 LNHDA, CDR2 SQIVND (reference sequence). The CDR3 DNA reads TGTGCCAGTAGTATAGGGGAAGCGGATTCACCCCTCCACTTT. This gives the protein CASSIGEADSPLHF. Based on the CDR3 plus reference TRBV19 and TRBJ1-6, the full variable domain is DGGITQSPKYLFRKEGQNVTLSCEQNLNHDAMYWYRQDPGQGLRLIYYSQIVNDFQKGDIAEGYSVSREKKESFPLTVTSAQKNPTAFYLCASSIGEADSPLHFGNGTRLTVT.

Within the sample, this clonotype is medium-sized (0.01 to 0.1%). This sequence joins TRBV5-1 and TRBJ2-2; no clear D gene. CDR1 is SGHRS and CDR2 is YFSETQ in the germline V gene. This CDR3 has 14 residues. V lost 1 base, J lost 7 bases, and 11 bases lay in between. CDR3 in amino acids: CASSLTVQGGELFF. DNA for the CDR3: TGCGCCAGCAGCTTGACAGTTCAAGGCGGGGAGCTGTTTTTT.

By share of the sample, this clonotype is medium-sized. V and J are TRBV29-1 and TRBJ2-3; no reliable D call. Deletions cut 5 bases from V and 8 bases from J, with 11 bases between. The CDR3 totals 11 residues. Germline V gene data show CDR1 as SQVTM and CDR2 as ANQGSEA. The CDR3 coding sequence is TGCAGCGTTACGTTATCGGGTACGCAGTATTTT. This codes for CSVTLSGTQYF.

This sequence joins TRBV10-3 and TRBJ2-7; 7 nucleotides agree with TRBD1. The CDR3 covers 14 residues. Unmatched junction bases numbered 9, after V lost 7 bases and J lost 3 bases. Germline CDR1 ENHRY, CDR2 SYGVKD. The CDR3 region is CAIKSTGQNYEQYF. The CDR3 coding sequence is TGTGCCATCAAATCCACGGGACAGAACTACGAGCAGTACTTC.

The gene calls are TRBV18 and TRBJ1-6; no clear D gene. Trimming removed 5 bases at V and 7 bases at J, with 15 bases between. This CDR3 contains 15 residues. Looked up from germline, CDR1 is KGHSH and CDR2 is LQKENI. This CDR3 reads CASSARSPGNSPLHF. The CDR3 nucleotides read TGTGCCAGCTCAGCGCGGTCCCCTGGGAATTCACCCCTCCACTTT. The entire variable domain, with the rest obtained from reference TRBV18 and TRBJ1-6, is as follows: NAGVMQNPRHLVRRRGQEARLRCSPMKGHSHVYWYRQLPEEGLKFMVYLQKENIIDESGMPKERFSAEFPKEGPSILRIQQVVRGDSAAYFCASSARSPGNSPLHFGNGTRLTVT.

This clonotype occurred many times. It may be a read error: a sequence one base away is much more abundant. The rearrangement joins TRBV5-6 to TRBJ2-3; D uncertain. V lost 5 bases, J lost 6 bases, and 19 bases lay in between. Germline V lookup: CDR1 SGHDT, CDR2 YYEEEE. This CDR3 comprises 15 residues. The CDR3 nucleotides are TGTGCCAGCAGAGACTCCCAGGCCGCGAGGGATACGCAGTATTTT. This codes for CASRDSQAARDTQYF.

V usage is TRBV6-5 and J usage is TRBJ2-1; D perhaps matches TRBD1 (5 bases). Germline V gives CDR1 MNHEY, CDR2 SVGAGI. This CDR3 comprises 14 residues. V lost 0 bases, J lost 4 bases, and 7 bases lay in between. The CDR3 coding sequence is TGTGCCAGCAGTTACTCACACAGGTACAATGAGCAGTTCTTC. Encoded protein: CASSYSHRYNEQFF.